This note documents a single TCR beta chain sequence. This clonotype was seen only a few times. Its antigen target is currently unknown. Per-nucleotide qualities are absent, and no much larger clonotype sits a single base away. This entry is derived from a study of T cell repertoires in cytomegalovirus infection (dated by TCRdb to between 2018 and 2021). Broadly, across the study: The HLA type of each donor mattered for the analysis, because public TCR beta signatures pointed to carriage of CMV infection along with the matching HLA type.

Taken from the germline V gene, the CDR1 and CDR2 loops are LGHNA and YSLEER. From the cysteine up to the phenylalanine, the CDR3 has a length of 15 residues. Of all the DNA, just the CDR3 is kept, 45 bases in frame from base 1. The trim is 0 bases for V and 3 bases for J, with a gap of 11 bases between the germline ends. Broad study findings and their caveats: In both this cohort and an independent 352-donor cohort, the cumulative frequency of public TCR beta family members distinguished carriers of CMV infection plus the relevant HLA type. In the ex vivo response, HLA-C-restricted CMV-specific TCR beta clonotypes were dominant, and in two of eight donors the single most frequent clonotype came from this HLA-C-restricted group.

Sequencing instrument: Illumina HiSeq 1500. TCRdb reran the public reads through fastp at Q25 and MiXCR, keeping productive beta chains. Merged by CDR3 protein, the rows form single entries marked with the most common genes and DNA. The sample contains some 200,000 distinct CDR3 sequences, roughly 9% of them found a single time. 4.6% of the sample is taken by the ten largest. The receptor's source is a human donor in good health (CMV status not recorded). Some clones in this sample may be carry-over from other donors' samples. Sequenced input: PBMCs. The V and J genes are TRBV4-3 and TRBJ1-2, with no D gene named confidently. The base sequence is TGCGCCAGCAGCCAAGAAGAATCAAGCGACTATGGCTACACCTTC. Translation gives CASSQEESSDYGYTF.